These 30 T cell receptor beta chains share one sample of origin, sequenced in a study of OX40 agonist ivuxolimab in advanced cancers. Produced via immunoSEQ multiplex PCR; TCRdb's table is partial and in-frame only. The data contain tens of thousands of clones, under 90% of them singletons. The sequencing here drew on CD4+ or CD8+ T cells sorted from blood, taken in a trial of the OX40 agonist ivuxolimab. Receptor source: an adult with an advanced solid tumor such as melanoma, head and neck, liver or kidney cancer.

V and J are TRBV11-2 and TRBJ2-2; D ambiguous. The ends were cut back, 5 bases at V and 5 bases at J, with 9 bases in the middle. This CDR3 is built from 13 residues. The V gene's germline CDR1 is SGHAT and CDR2 FQNNGV. The CDR3 reads CASSPLSTGELFF. Written as DNA, the CDR3 is TGTGCCAGCAGCCCCCTCAGTACCGGGGAGCTGTTTTTT.

This chain joins TRBV27 and TRBJ2-3; 13 nucleotides agree with TRBD2. The CDR3 extends over 21 amino acids. V was clipped by 0 bases and J by 2 bases; unmatched bases: 14. Germline loops: CDR1 MNHEY, CDR2 SMNVEV (reference sequence). The CDR3 DNA is TGTGCCAGCAGTTTATCCCAACTAGCGGGGGGGCGGGCGTTGGCCACAGATACGCAGTATTTT. Translated, it gives CASSLSQLAGGRALATDTQYF.

The CDR3 loop reads CASGQDGINTEAFF. CDR3 nucleotide sequence: TGTGCCAGCGGACAGGACGGGATCAACACTGAAGCTTTCTTT. This chain connects TRBV6-5 to TRBJ1-1; TRBD1 agrees at 7 bases. With V trimmed by 8 bases and J by 2 bases, 8 bases remained unmatched. CDR3 length: 14 amino acids. Germline V gene lookup returns CDR1 MNHEY and CDR2 SVGAGI.

The rearrangement joins TRBV29-1 to TRBJ2-5; D remains unclear. CDR1 is SQVTM and CDR2 is ANQGSEA in the germline V gene. Trimming cost V 6 bases and J 4 bases, with 6 bases left between them. This CDR3 has 10 residues. This chain's CDR3 is CSVWTETQYF. For the CDR3, the DNA is TGCAGCGTGTGGACAGAGACCCAGTACTTC. The entire variable domain, with the rest obtained from reference TRBV29-1 and TRBJ2-5, is as follows: SAVISQKPSRDICQRGTSLTIQCQVDSQVTMMFWYRQQPGQSLTLIATANQGSEATYESGFVIDKFPISRPNLTFSTLTVSNMSPEDSSIYLCSVWTETQYFGPGTRLLVL.

V is TRBV27 and J is TRBJ2-7; the D gene could be TRBD1 or TRBD2 (5 bases each). V lost 2 bases, J lost 0 bases, and 5 bases lay in between. The length of the CDR3 is 13 residues. Per germline, CDR1 MNHEY and CDR2 SMNVEV (reference sequence). CDR3 coding DNA: TGTGCCAGCAGTTTAGGGACCTCCTACGAGCAGTACTTC. Translating it yields CASSLGTSYEQYF.

The chain uses TRBV10-3 and TRBJ2-4; perhaps TRBD2 as D (6 bases). This CDR3 region has 16 residues. Germline V gene data show CDR1 as ENHRY and CDR2 as SYGVKD. Trimming pared 0 bases from V and 4 bases from J, leaving 13 bases between. The CDR3, as DNA: TGTGCCATCAGTGAGTCTATGAGACTAGAAAAAAACATTCAGTACTTC. As protein: CAISESMRLEKNIQYF.

The genes are TRBV27 and TRBJ2-7; D gene ambiguous. V lost 0 bases to trimming and J lost 0 bases, with 6 bases between them. CDR3 length: 14 amino acids. The germline V gene encodes CDR1 MNHEY and CDR2 SMNVEV (reference sequence). The CDR3 DNA reads TGTGCCAGCAGTTTATCGCGGTCCTCCTACGAGCAGTACTTC. This gives the protein CASSLSRSSYEQYF.

There are a few counts of this clone. The rearrangement uses TRBV15 and TRBJ2-4; TRBD1 matches at 9 bases. V lost 3 bases, J lost 0 bases, and 18 bases stayed unmatched. The CDR3 sequence is 21 residues long. Germline V gene sequence: CDR1 LNHNV, CDR2 YYDKDF (reference sequence). This CDR3 reads CATSSPPEDRGGVIAKNIQYF. The CDR3 nucleotides are TGTGCCACCAGCAGCCCCCCAGAAGACAGGGGGGGGGTAATAGCCAAAAACATTCAGTACTTC.

The CDR3 spells CSVVGGAGETQYF. The CDR3 coding sequence is TGCAGCGTCGTGGGGGGGGCAGGAGAGACCCAGTACTTC. The chain combines TRBV29-1 with TRBJ2-5; TRBD2 is a possible D gene (7 bases). V dropped 6 bases and J dropped 4 bases, with 15 bases sitting between them. Germline values: CDR1 SQVTM, CDR2 ANQGSEA. The CDR3 is made up of 13 amino acids.

In its sample, this clone was seen once. DNA for the CDR3: TGTGCCAGCAGCCCAACGAAGGCAGGCAGCGAGCAGTACTTC. Amino acids: CASSPTKAGSEQYF. V is TRBV7-6 and J is TRBJ2-7; D is unclear. V lost 5 bases, J lost 6 bases, and 17 bases lay in between. CDR3 length: 14 residues. Germline CDR1 SGHVS, CDR2 FNYEAQ.

This clone was recorded only once. This rearrangement joins TRBV29-1 to TRBJ1-5; no clear D gene. CDR3 length equals 13 residues. Germline values: CDR1 SQVTM, CDR2 ANQGSEA. Trimming took off 7 bases at V and 3 bases at J, with 13 bases between the two ends. CDR3 region: CSAGESFNQPQHF. CDR3 coding DNA: TGCAGCGCCGGGGAGAGCTTCAATCAGCCCCAGCATTTT.

The rearrangement links TRBV7-8 to TRBJ2-3; D may be TRBD1 (6 bases). This CDR3 comprises 15 residues. Germline loops: CDR1 SGHVS, CDR2 FQNEAQ. V was pared by 4 bases and J by 2 bases, with 13 bases between. CDR3 amino acids: CASSSGDGVTDTQYF. The CDR3 region has the DNA TGTGCCAGCAGCTCAGGGGATGGGGTCACAGATACGCAGTATTTT. The variable domain in full, with the rest retrieved from reference TRBV7-8 and TRBJ2-3, is GAGVSQSPRYKVAKRGQDVALRCDPISGHVSLFWYQQALGQGPEFLTYFQNEAQLDKSGLPSDRFFAERPEGSVSTLKIQRTQQEDSAVYLCASSSGDGVTDTQYFGPGTRLTVL.

This chain uses TRBV28 with TRBJ1-1; no clear D. CDR1 and CDR2 (germline): MDHEN, SYDVKM. The CDR3 is made up of 12 amino acids. The ends were cut back, 5 bases at V and 5 bases at J, with 9 bases in the middle. This CDR3 reads CASSLGVTEAFF. CDR3 in DNA: TGTGCCAGCAGTCTTGGAGTAACTGAAGCTTTCTTT.

This chain joins TRBV6-4 and TRBJ2-1; 10 nucleotides align to TRBD2. Germline V gene lookup returns CDR1 MRHNA and CDR2 SNTAGT. The V segment lost 5 bases and the J segment 7 bases; nucleotides outside the gene matches: 2. This CDR3 has 13 amino acids. CDR3 bases: TGTGCCAGCAGTTGGGGACTAGCGAATGAGCAGTTCTTC. Amino acid sequence: CASSWGLANEQFF.

The V call is TRBV29-1, the J call TRBJ2-3; 7 nucleotides line up with TRBD1. V was clipped by 6 bases and J by 4 bases; unmatched bases: 10. Germline-derived CDR1 and CDR2 are SQVTM and ANQGSEA. The CDR3 spans 14 residues. The CDR3 coding sequence is TGCAGCGTCCCAGGGACAGACAGCGCAGATACGCAGTATTTT. This sequence encodes CSVPGTDSADTQYF.

In this sample, this clone turned up once. The chain recombines TRBV6-5 with TRBJ2-7; no definite D call. V was cut by 3 bases and J by 2 bases, with 8 bases left in between. The length of the CDR3 is 13 residues. Germline CDR1 is MNHEY and CDR2 is SVGAGI. The chain's CDR3 is CASSYSPAYEQYF. CDR3 sequence (DNA): TGTGCCAGCAGTTATAGCCCGGCCTACGAGCAGTACTTC.

This chain connects TRBV19 to TRBJ1-1, with 9 bases identical to TRBD1. The CDR3 runs 16 residues. The J segment lost 5 bases and the V segment lost 7 bases, leaving 14 bases of the junction unmatched. Germline values: CDR1 LNHDA, CDR2 SQIVND (reference sequence). The CDR3 bases are TGTGCCAGTACCGATGGGGCGGGGACAGGGAGGACTGAAGCTTTCTTT. Protein: CASTDGAGTGRTEAFF.

This sequence joins TRBV27 and TRBJ1-1; 8 bases match TRBD1. Germline CDR1 MNHEY, CDR2 SMNVEV (reference sequence). J lost 7 bases, V lost 0 bases, and 7 bases had no gene match. CDR3 length equals 15 residues. CDR3 protein: CASSLSGTGPFEAFF. The DNA for the CDR3 is TGTGCCAGCAGTTTATCAGGGACAGGTCCCTTTGAAGCTTTCTTT.

V usage is TRBV9 and J usage is TRBJ1-2; 10 nucleotides line up with TRBD1. Germline V gene lookup returns CDR1 SGDLS and CDR2 YYNGEE. Germline trimming cut 5 bases from V and 4 bases from J; bases unmatched to any gene: 5. The CDR3 loop spans 14 amino acids. The CDR3 sequence is CASSADRGFYGYTF. The CDR3 nucleotides read TGTGCCAGCAGTGCGGACAGGGGGTTCTATGGCTACACCTTC. The full variable domain, rest sourced from reference TRBV9 and TRBJ1-2, is DSGVTQTPKHLITATGQRVTLRCSPRSGDLSVYWYQQSLDQGLQFLIQYYNGEERAKGNILERFSAQQFPDLHSELNLSSLELGDSALYFCASSADRGFYGYTFGSGTRLTVV.

This sequence joins TRBV6-1 and TRBJ2-2; D unresolved. Germline V gives CDR1 MNHNS, CDR2 SASEGT. V lost 7 bases, J lost 0 bases, and 6 bases lay in between. This CDR3 has 13 amino acids. CDR3 bases: TGTGCCAGCACCACACCGAACACCGGGGAGCTGTTTTTT. This gives the protein CASTTPNTGELFF.

The J gene is TRBJ2-1, the V gene TRBV7-9; 7 positions agree with TRBD2. V was pared by 4 bases and J by 4 bases, with 4 bases of the junction left unmatched. The CDR3 contains 14 residues. Germline V gene data show CDR1 as SEHNR and CDR2 as FQNEAQ (reference sequence). CDR3 DNA sequence: TGTGCCAGCAGCTCCGGACTAGGTTACAATGAGCAGTTCTTC. This codes for CASSSGLGYNEQFF.

V usage is TRBV5-6 and J usage is TRBJ2-7, with TRBD1 matching over 12 bases. V lost 3 bases and J lost 8; bases outside the gene matches: 3. From germline, CDR1 is SGHDT and CDR2 YYEEEE. This CDR3 is 13 amino acids long. CDR3 amino acids: CASSSGTGGKQYF. The CDR3 DNA is TGTGCCAGCAGCTCCGGGACAGGGGGCAAGCAGTACTTC.

The chain joins TRBV7-6 to TRBJ1-5; D remains unclear. Trimming stripped 1 base from V and 3 bases from J, with 10 bases between. There are 15 residues in the CDR3. Germline CDR1 reads SGHVS; CDR2 reads FNYEAQ. As DNA, the CDR3 is TGTGCCAGCAGCTTAGATGCAGAATCCAATCAGCCCCAGCATTTT. Protein: CASSLDAESNQPQHF.

The DNA of the CDR3 is TGTGCCACCGGACGACGACAGGGGTACGAAAAACTGTTTTTT. Amino acid sequence: CATGRRQGYEKLFF. This sequence joins TRBV19 and TRBJ1-4; 8 positions agree with TRBD1. The germline CDR1 and CDR2 sequences are LNHDA and SQIVND (reference sequence). The CDR3 loop spans 14 amino acids. The trim removed 10 bases at V and 8 bases at J, leaving 12 bases unmatched. Based on the CDR3 plus reference TRBV19 and TRBJ1-4, the full variable domain is DGGITQSPKYLFRKEGQNVTLSCEQNLNHDAMYWYRQDPGQGLRLIYYSQIVNDFQKGDIAEGYSVSREKKESFPLTVTSAQKNPTAFYLCATGRRQGYEKLFFGSGTQLSVL.

The J gene is TRBJ1-1, the V gene TRBV4-2; D is ambiguous. The CDR3 has 15 residues. Looked up from germline, CDR1 is LGHNA and CDR2 is YNFKEQ. Trimming removed 0 bases from V and 1 base from J, with 9 bases in between. CDR3 sequence: CASSQDQGPNTEAFF. CDR3 DNA: TGTGCCAGCAGCCAAGATCAAGGGCCGAACACTGAAGCTTTCTTT.

The rearrangement uses TRBV5-1 and TRBJ2-5, with a weak D call TRBD2 (5 bases). Germline CDR1 is SGHRS and CDR2 is YFSETQ. The CDR3 extends over 14 amino acids. V dropped 3 bases and J dropped 2 bases, with 11 bases sitting between them. The DNA for the CDR3 is TGCGCCAGCAGCTCCCGACTACCTCAAGAGACCCAGTACTTC. Amino acids: CASSSRLPQETQYF.

This chain connects TRBV7-2 to TRBJ1-1; TRBD1 matches 8 bases. V lost 2 bases and J lost 8; bases outside the gene matches: 10. CDR1 is SGHTA, CDR2 FQGNSA, per germline. This CDR3 has 15 amino acids. CDR3 loop: CASSLRQGAVPEAFF. The CDR3 nucleotides read TGTGCCAGCAGCTTAAGGCAGGGGGCGGTTCCGGAAGCTTTCTTT. Based on the CDR3 plus reference TRBV7-2 and TRBJ1-1, the full variable domain is GAGVSQSPSNKVTEKGKDVELRCDPISGHTALYWYRQSLGQGLEFLIYFQGNSAPDKSGLPSDRFSAERTGGSVSTLTIQRTQQEDSAVYLCASSLRQGAVPEAFFGQGTRLTVV.

CDR3 loop: CASSYLRGAGETQYF. The CDR3, as DNA: TGTGCCAGCAGTTACTTGCGGGGCGCGGGGGAGACCCAGTACTTC. V usage is TRBV6-5 and J usage is TRBJ2-5, with TRBD2 as a possible D gene (6 bases). CDR3 length: 15 residues. V dropped 1 base and J dropped 5 bases, with 14 bases sitting between them. CDR1 MNHEY and CDR2 SVGAGI come from the germline V gene.

The chain uses TRBV30 and TRBJ2-2, with D perhaps TRBD1 (6 bases). This CDR3 is built from 15 residues. In germline, CDR1 is GTSNPN, CDR2 SVGIG (reference sequence). Deletions cut 3 bases from V and 1 base from J, with 12 bases between. CDR3 nucleotide sequence: TGTGCCTGGAGCGATATCAGGGGGAACACCGGGGAGCTGTTTTTT. Translated, it gives CAWSDIRGNTGELFF.

The chain employs TRBV7-8 and TRBJ1-2, with 7 bases matching TRBD1. The J segment lost 8 bases and the V segment lost 5 bases, leaving 8 bases of the junction unmatched. Germline V lookup: CDR1 SGHVS, CDR2 FQNEAQ. The CDR3 length is 13 residues. This CDR3 reads CASSPPHRGGYTF. CDR3 in DNA: TGTGCCAGCAGCCCGCCCCACAGGGGAGGCTACACCTTC.